This T cell receptor (beta chain) appears in the sequencing data of a study of molecular identifiers for immune sequencing clone quantification. Findings of the study overall: In naive cells, clones above 20 RNA copies held under 1% of molecules, whereas in effector cells they held over 99%.

With 10%, 30% or 50% of RNA, about 17,000 to 1,100,000 naive CD8 T cells were sequenced. Naive CD8 T cells were sorted as CD8+CD4-CCR7+CD45RA+. This CDR3 contains 14 residues. Trimming removed 5 bases from V and 2 bases from J, with 13 bases in between. Remarks on this clonotype: The antigen is undetermined.

With listed TCR primers and previously described methods, bulk TCR libraries were prepared. MiXCR, run by TCRdb on the PCR reads, gives a single entry per CDR3 protein. This sample has 50,000 to 75,000 distinct CDR3 sequences; approximately 18% occur once, and the top ten carry about 1.5%. Sequencing used naive CD8+ T cells from blood, with Jurkat cell RNA spiked in. Specified subset: FACS-sorted CD8+CD4-CCR7+CD45RA+ naive T cells. This clonotype was sampled from a human donor in good health. Some libraries in this study had Jurkat cell RNA spiked in. This chain connects TRBV12-3 or TRBV12-4 to TRBJ2-7; D may be TRBD1 (6 bases). The CDR3: CASSSRDKTYEQYF. As DNA, the CDR3 is TGTGCCAGCAGTAGCCGGGACAAGACCTACGAGCAGTACTTC.